Shown below are 3 T cell receptor beta chains from a single sample sequenced in a study of shared clonotypes between healthy human individuals. Method: immunoSEQ multiplex PCR; TCRdb's copy keeps in-frame clones and lacks some. The repertoire holds approximately 470,000 clones, approximately 84% seen once, with roughly an eighth in the top ten. What was sequenced was PBMCs. The source is a woman in her thirties or forties in good health. Some clones in this sample may be carry-over from other donors' samples.

V usage is TRBV4-1 and J usage is TRBJ1-1; D is ambiguous. V lost 1 base to trimming and J lost 3 bases, with 15 bases between them. CDR1 and CDR2 from the germline V gene are MGHRA and YSYEKL. This CDR3 has 16 residues. As DNA, the CDR3 is TGCGCCAGCAGCCAAGTTGGCAGAAGATTGGACACTGAAGCTTTCTTT. Translating it yields CASSQVGRRLDTEAFF.

V usage is TRBV2 and J usage is TRBJ2-7, with 8 nucleotides matching TRBD2. V lost 6 bases and J lost 12; bases outside the gene matches: 10. CDR3 size: 12 residues. Germline CDR1 reads SNHLY; CDR2 reads FYNNEI. The CDR3 bases are TGTGCCAGCAGGGACACAGCGGGAGTACGGTACTTC. Protein product: CASRDTAGVRYF.

Worth noting for this clone: Additional DNA sequences in this sample encode the identical CDR3. The rearrangement joins TRBV2 to TRBJ2-7, with TRBD1 matching over 8 bases. The germline V gene encodes CDR1 SNHLY and CDR2 FYNNEI. The CDR3 contains 14 residues. V shed 8 bases and J 0 bases; nucleotides not matched to a gene: 6. The CDR3 sequence: CASSRDRSSYEQYF. DNA of the CDR3: TGTGCCAGCTCACGGGACAGGAGCTCCTACGAGCAGTACTTC.